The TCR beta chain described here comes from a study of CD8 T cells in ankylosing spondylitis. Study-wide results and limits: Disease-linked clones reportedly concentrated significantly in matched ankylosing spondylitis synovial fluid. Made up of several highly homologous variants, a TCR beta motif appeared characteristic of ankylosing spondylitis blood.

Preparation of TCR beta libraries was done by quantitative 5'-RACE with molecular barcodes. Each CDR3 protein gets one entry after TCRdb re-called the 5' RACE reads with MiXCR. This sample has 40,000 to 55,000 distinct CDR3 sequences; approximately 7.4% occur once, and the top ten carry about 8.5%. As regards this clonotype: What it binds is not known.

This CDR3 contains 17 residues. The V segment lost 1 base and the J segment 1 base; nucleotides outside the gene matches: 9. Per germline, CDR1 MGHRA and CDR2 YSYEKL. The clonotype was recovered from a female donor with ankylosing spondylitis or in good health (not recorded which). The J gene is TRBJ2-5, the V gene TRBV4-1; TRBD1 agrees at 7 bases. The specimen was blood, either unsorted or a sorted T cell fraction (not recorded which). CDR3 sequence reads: CASSQGTLTGTQETQYF. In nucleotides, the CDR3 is TGCGCCAGCAGCCAAGGAACCTTGACAGGGACCCAAGAGACCCAGTACTTC.